The 20 T cell receptor beta chains presented below share a single source sample, sequenced in a study of shared clonotypes between healthy human individuals (dated by TCRdb to about 2020). To prepare the library, the immunoSEQ multiplex PCR assay was applied. TCRdb's version of the immuneACCESS table is confined to in-frame rearrangements and falls short of the full clone set. An unresolved V gene accounts for under half of the shortfall where checked; the remainder is of unknown origin. This sample has hundreds of thousands of clones in its table, and around 73% of those were observed once. Around 1.8% of the sample belongs to the ten largest clones. The sequenced material came from memory CD4+ T cells sorted from blood. The intended sense of this specimen's cell subset or site label: CD45RA-negative fraction. Receptors were obtained from a woman in her 30s in good health.

This chain joins TRBV11-2 and TRBJ1-5; D is uncertain. The CDR3 covers 16 residues. Between the trimmed V and J ends, which lost 2 bases and 0 bases, there was a span of 11 bases. Germline V gene sequence: CDR1 SGHAT, CDR2 FQNNGV. The CDR3 region has the DNA TGTGCCAGCAGCTTATGGTCTGACCTTAGCAATCAGCCCCAGCATTTT. It yields the protein CASSLWSDLSNQPQHF.

This chain joins TRBV27 and TRBJ1-5, with D possibly TRBD1 on 5 matching bases. Germline CDR1 is MNHEY and CDR2 is SMNVEV (reference sequence). The CDR3 spans 14 residues. The V end lost 2 bases, the J end lost 4 bases, and 9 bases lay between the germline ends. The CDR3 protein is CASSLRQSNQPQHF. Written as DNA, the CDR3 is TGTGCCAGCAGTTTAAGACAGTCTAATCAGCCCCAGCATTTT.

This clone was seen a single time. Other DNA sequences from this sample encode an identical CDR3 as well. The genes are TRBV6-4 and TRBJ1-1, with TRBD1 matching 7 bases. CDR1 and CDR2 from the germline V gene are MRHNA and SNTAGT. The length of the CDR3 is 15 residues. Unmatched junction bases numbered 8, after V lost 2 bases and J lost 5 bases. In nucleotides, the CDR3 is TGTGCCAGCAGTGACGAAGGGGGCGCGCGGACTGAAGCTTTCTTT. It translates to CASSDEGGARTEAFF.

This clone was found a few times. The rearrangement joins TRBV6-1 to TRBJ2-2; D may correspond to TRBD1 or TRBD2 (5 bases each). Germline CDR1 and CDR2: MNHNS and SASEGT. The CDR3 has 14 amino acids. V lost 7 bases and J lost 4, with 13 bases in between. CDR3 region: CASTQGRSTGELFF. In DNA form, the CDR3 reads TGTGCCAGCACTCAGGGACGGAGCACCGGGGAGCTGTTTTTT.

The rearrangement links TRBV5-1 to TRBJ2-5; D perhaps matches TRBD1 (6 bases). The germline V and J ends were trimmed by 4 bases and 0 bases, with 13 bases remaining between them. Germline-derived CDR1 and CDR2 are SGHRS and YFSETQ. This CDR3 is built from 15 residues. The CDR3 bases are TGCGCCAGCAGCCCGGCAACAGGGAACCAAGAGACCCAGTACTTC. Its protein is CASSPATGNQETQYF. The complete variable domain, with remaining parts taken from reference TRBV5-1 and TRBJ2-5, reads KAGVTQTPRYLIKTRGQQVTLSCSPISGHRSVSWYQQTPGQGLQFLFEYFSETQRNKGNFPGRFSGRQFSNSRSEMNVSTLELGDSALYLCASSPATGNQETQYFGPGTRLLVL.

V gene TRBV5-1 combines with J gene TRBJ1-3, with 7 bases identical to TRBD1. Germline CDR1 is SGHRS and CDR2 is YFSETQ. The CDR3 is 13 amino acids. The V and J ends lost 6 bases and 4 bases, in that order; junction bases with no gene match: 4. CDR3 in amino acids: CASTDRNGNTIYF. CDR3 bases: TGCGCCAGCACGGACAGGAACGGAAACACCATATATTTT.

The rearrangement joins TRBV6-1 to TRBJ1-4; 7 bases are a match to TRBD1. Per germline, CDR1 MNHNS and CDR2 SASEGT. The CDR3 runs 14 residues. Trimming at V came to 5 bases and at J to 3 bases, leaving 3 bases not matched to a gene. CDR3 sequence (DNA): TGTGCCAGCAGTCGCAGGGGGTCTAATGAAAAACTGTTTTTT. This translates into CASSRRGSNEKLFF.

The chain carries TRBV4-1 and TRBJ2-1, with TRBD2 identical over 8 bases. This CDR3 contains 18 residues. The J segment lost 0 bases and the V segment lost 0 bases, leaving 7 bases of the junction unmatched. Germline CDR1 MGHRA, CDR2 YSYEKL. This chain's CDR3 is CASSQDSLAGYSYNEQFF. CDR3 coding DNA: TGCGCCAGCAGCCAAGATTCCCTAGCGGGCTACTCCTACAATGAGCAGTTCTTC.

The chain employs TRBV7-8 and TRBJ2-2; a weak D match, TRBD2 (6 bases). V shed 0 bases and J shed 8 bases, with 10 bases lying between them. Germline CDR1 is SGHVS and CDR2 is FQNEAQ. The CDR3 spans 14 residues. CDR3 region: CASSLADYSGELFF. In DNA form, the CDR3 reads TGTGCCAGCAGCTTAGCGGACTACAGTGGGGAGCTGTTTTTT.

The rearrangement joins TRBV13 to TRBJ2-1; D may correspond to TRBD1 or TRBD2 (5 bases each). The germline CDR1 and CDR2 sequences are PRHDT and FYEKMQ (reference sequence). The CDR3 has 15 residues. V was shortened by 4 bases and J by 8 bases, with 18 bases between the two germline ends. CDR3 DNA sequence: TGTGCCAGCAGCTCCGGGCCCACCCGGGGCGATGAGCAGTTCTTC. Amino acids: CASSSGPTRGDEQFF.

This clone was counted ten times or more. V and J are TRBV2 and TRBJ1-6, with 11 bases that match TRBD1. CDR3 length equals 16 residues. The V gene's germline CDR1 is SNHLY and CDR2 FYNNEI. The V and J ends lost 5 bases and 7 bases, in that order; junction bases with no gene match: 7. The CDR3 region is CASSYQGQGGNSPLHF. For the CDR3, the DNA is TGTGCCAGCAGTTACCAGGGACAGGGGGGAAATTCACCCCTCCACTTT.

The chain carries TRBV11-2 and TRBJ2-5; unclear D gene. Germline V gives CDR1 SGHAT, CDR2 FQNNGV. Trimming left V 2 bases short and J 5 bases short, with 9 bases between. The CDR3 sequence is 13 residues long. The CDR3 is CASSLFGQETQYF. The CDR3 region has the DNA TGTGCCAGCAGCTTATTCGGGCAGGAGACCCAGTACTTC.

In DNA form, the CDR3 reads TGTGCCAGCAGCGAAACTAGCGGGAGGGCCAATGAGCAGTTCTTC. Residues: CASSETSGRANEQFF. The V call is TRBV13, the J call TRBJ2-1; 13 bases match TRBD2. With V trimmed by 5 bases and J by 6 bases, 4 bases remained unmatched. CDR3 size: 15 residues. CDR1 is PRHDT, CDR2 FYEKMQ, per germline (reference sequence).

The chain employs TRBV28 and TRBJ1-1; D gene uncertain. The germline gives CDR1 MDHEN, CDR2 SYDVKM. The CDR3 has 11 residues. The germline V and J ends were trimmed by 6 bases and 11 bases, with 13 bases remaining between them. The CDR3 coding sequence is TGTGCCAGCAGGGAACGGGAAGCGGCTTTCTTT. Translated: CASREREAAFF. Full variable domain (missing parts from reference TRBV28 and TRBJ1-1): DVKVTQSSRYLVKRTGEKVFLECVQDMDHENMFWYRQDPGLGLRLIYFSYDVKMKEKGDIPEGYSVSREKKERFSLILESASTNQTSMYLCASREREAAFFGQGTRLTVV.

The chain carries TRBV27 and TRBJ1-2; tentatively, D is TRBD1 (5 bases). The CDR3 runs to 14 residues. The V gene lost 5 bases and the J gene lost 5 bases, with 15 bases spanning the gap. Germline V gives CDR1 MNHEY, CDR2 SMNVEV (reference sequence). The CDR3 bases are TGTGCCAGCAGTCCCCGGGAGGGACGGTATGGCTACACCTTC. This sequence encodes CASSPREGRYGYTF.

This chain uses TRBV28 with TRBJ2-7; no definite D call. The V end was cut by 3 bases, the J end by 3 bases, with 12 bases between. Germline CDR1 MDHEN, CDR2 SYDVKM. The CDR3 has 14 residues. The CDR3 DNA reads TGTGCCAGCAGTTTTAGCTCGCTGAACTACGAGCAGTACTTC. Translated: CASSFSSLNYEQYF.

The chain uses TRBV6-1 and TRBJ2-7, with a tentative D call TRBD1 (5 bases). V gave up 7 bases and J gave up 2 bases, with 18 bases separating them. Looked up from germline, CDR1 is MNHNS and CDR2 is SASEGT. The CDR3 is 15 residues long. DNA of the CDR3: TGTGCCAGCACTCCCCCGGTAGGGGATACCTACGAGCAGTACTTC. This sequence encodes CASTPPVGDTYEQYF.

The rearrangement uses TRBV2 and TRBJ1-5, with D perhaps TRBD1 (5 bases). Germline V gene data show CDR1 as SNHLY and CDR2 as FYNNEI. The CDR3 has 14 amino acids. V gave up 6 bases and J gave up 0 bases, with 9 bases separating them. CDR3 sequence: CASRRGDSNQPQHF. CDR3 sequence (DNA): TGTGCCAGCAGGAGAGGGGATAGCAATCAGCCCCAGCATTTT.

The genes are TRBV7-2 and TRBJ2-3; 8 nucleotides match TRBD1. Germline-derived CDR1 and CDR2 are SGHTA and FQGNSA. The ends lost 1 base at V and 7 bases at J; junction bases unmatched: 10. The CDR3 runs to 16 residues. The CDR3 region is CASSLGSAGGGNTQYF. The CDR3 bases are TGTGCCAGCAGCTTAGGTTCGGCAGGGGGCGGAAATACGCAGTATTTT.

This clone has a count of ten or more. The chain uses TRBV15 and TRBJ2-7; possible D gene TRBD1, 5 bases. The V gene's germline CDR1 is LNHNV and CDR2 YYDKDF (reference sequence). The V end lost 0 bases, the J end lost 5 bases, and 11 bases lay between the germline ends. This CDR3 is built from 14 residues. The CDR3 DNA reads as TGTGCCACCAGCAGAGAAGGGGCTTACAACGAGCAGTACTTC. Protein sequence: CATSREGAYNEQYF. Combining the CDR3 with reference TRBV15 and TRBJ2-7 gives the whole variable domain DAMVIQNPRYQVTQFGKPVTLSCSQTLNHNVMYWYQQKSSQAPKLLFHYYDKDFNNEADTPDNFQSRRPNTSFCFLDIRSPGLGDTAMYLCATSREGAYNEQYFGPGTRLTVT.